This is a list of T cell receptor beta chains from one sample in a study of graft-versus-host responses after intestinal transplantation. Their recognized antigens are unknown. Measured with immunoSEQ multiplex PCR; TCRdb has only the in-frame clones, and not every one. The table records about 86,000 clones, 75% to 90% of them present only once. The input for sequencing was unstimulated CD8+ T cells sorted from spleen or lymph node cells, taken before intestinal transplant. These receptors were taken from a human donor who received an intestinal transplant. Each CDR3 is given with its conserved first and last residue. The D gene is left open where the match is weak.

D: TRBD2; V: TRBV9; J: TRBJ2-3; CDR3: CASSYGLAEEDTQYF; DNA: TGTGCCAGCAGCTACGGACTAGCGGAGGAAGATACGCAGTATTTT
D: .; V: TRBV19; J: TRBJ2-7; CDR3: CASSPEMGAYEQYF; DNA: TGTGCCAGTAGTCCTGAGATGGGTGCCTACGAGCAGTACTTC
D: .; V: TRBV2; J: TRBJ1-1; CDR3: CASTGGTEAFF; DNA: TGTGCCAGCACGGGCGGCACTGAAGCTTTCTTT
D: TRBD2; V: TRBV11-2; J: TRBJ2-3; CDR3: CASSFGVSVLAADTQYF; DNA: TGTGCCAGCAGCTTTGGGGTGTCGGTACTAGCGGCAGATACGCAGTATTTT
D: .; V: TRBV21-1; J: TRBJ2-1; CDR3: CASSKSSGRHPYNEQFF; DNA: TGTGCCAGCAGCAAGAGTAGCGGGAGGCACCCCTACAATGAGCAGTTCTTC
D: .; V: TRBV6-5; J: TRBJ2-3; CDR3: CASSPTASGTDTQYF; DNA: TGTGCCAGCAGTCCCACGGCGTCAGGCACAGATACGCAGTATTTT
D: TRBD1; V: TRBV28; J: TRBJ1-6; CDR3: CASREDRGHPNSPLHF; DNA: TGTGCCAGCAGGGAAGACAGGGGCCATCCTAATTCACCCCTCCACTTT
D: TRBD2; V: TRBV7-7; J: TRBJ2-1; CDR3: CASSAMSGLAGYNEQFF; DNA: TGTGCTAGCAGCGCCATGTCGGGACTAGCGGGATACAATGAGCAGTTCTTC
D: TRBD2; V: TRBV28; J: TRBJ2-7; CDR3: CARVASGRRGQYF; DNA: TGTGCCAGAGTCGCTAGCGGGAGGAGAGGGCAGTACTTC
D: TRBD2; V: TRBV5-8; J: TRBJ2-1; CDR3: CAREPGLAGAGQFF; DNA: TGTGCCAGGGAACCGGGACTAGCGGGAGCTGGGCAGTTCTTC
D: .; V: TRBV5-1; J: TRBJ2-7; CDR3: CASSPDGPGEQYF; DNA: TGCGCCAGCAGCCCGGACGGTCCTGGGGAGCAGTACTTC
D: .; V: TRBV9; J: TRBJ2-2; CDR3: CASSVVRSTGELFF; DNA: TGTGCCAGCAGCGTAGTTCGGTCCACCGGGGAGCTGTTTTTT
D: .; V: TRBV7-3; J: TRBJ2-5; CDR3: CASSPSGGTETQYF; DNA: TGTGCCAGCAGCCCATCGGGGGGCACAGAGACCCAGTACTTC
D: .; V: TRBV4-1; J: TRBJ1-1; CDR3: CASSREPTGSEAFF; DNA: TGCGCCAGCAGCCGCGAACCGACAGGTTCCGAAGCTTTCTTT
D: .; V: TRBV16; J: TRBJ1-2; CDR3: CASSQSRPISGYTF; DNA: TGTGCCAGCAGCCAATCCCGGCCCATCTCTGGCTACACCTTC
D: .; V: TRBV29-1; J: TRBJ2-7; CDR3: CSVGQGGDEQYF; DNA: TGCAGCGTTGGGCAGGGCGGGGACGAGCAGTACTTC
D: .; V: TRBV11-2; J: TRBJ2-5; CDR3: CASSHTVYQETQYF; DNA: TGTGCCAGCAGCCATACAGTGTACCAAGAGACCCAGTACTTC
D: TRBD1; V: TRBV5-4; J: TRBJ1-1; CDR3: CASSLIGRTGFTEAFF; DNA: TGTGCCAGCAGCTTGATCGGTCGGACAGGGTTCACTGAAGCTTTCTTT
D: TRBD2; V: TRBV7-6; J: TRBJ2-1; CDR3: CASSLVGGWYNEQFF; DNA: TGTGCCAGCAGCTTAGTCGGGGGGTGGTACAATGAGCAGTTCTTC
D: .; V: TRBV4-1; J: TRBJ2-3; CDR3: CASSQSPPGGSTDTQYF; DNA: TGCGCCAGCAGCCAAAGCCCCCCTGGCGGAAGCACAGATACGCAGTATTTT
D: .; V: TRBV7-3; J: TRBJ1-1; CDR3: CASTNGRQAFF; DNA: TGTGCCAGCACCAACGGGAGGCAAGCTTTCTTT
D: TRBD1; V: TRBV5-6; J: TRBJ2-5; CDR3: CASSSDRGIQETQYF; DNA: TGTGCCAGCAGCTCGGACAGGGGCATTCAAGAGACCCAGTACTTC
D: .; V: TRBV6-6; J: TRBJ2-3; CDR3: CASSWDSTDTQYF; DNA: TGTGCCAGCAGCTGGGACTCCACAGATACGCAGTATTTT
D: .; V: TRBV11-1; J: TRBJ2-2; CDR3: CASSKRGLDWSGELFF; DNA: TGTGCCAGCAGCAAACGGGGACTCGATTGGTCCGGGGAGCTGTTTTTT
D: TRBD2; V: TRBV19; J: TRBJ2-1; CDR3: CASSISTSGPRAQFF; DNA: TGTGCCAGTAGTATATCAACTAGCGGGCCCCGGGCTCAGTTCTTC
D: TRBD2; V: TRBV28; J: TRBJ2-5; CDR3: CASSLVIPGGVQGQETQYF; DNA: TGTGCCAGCAGTTTAGTGATACCGGGGGGGGTCCAGGGCCAAGAGACCCAGTACTTC
D: .; V: TRBV28; J: TRBJ1-3; CDR3: CASSFGVSGNTIYF; DNA: TGTGCCAGCAGTTTTGGGGTCTCTGGAAACACCATATATTTT
D: .; V: TRBV19; J: TRBJ2-5; CDR3: CASSIVTTPGETQYF; DNA: TGTGCCAGTAGTATAGTAACTACCCCAGGGGAGACCCAGTACTTC
D: .; V: TRBV15; J: TRBJ1-2; CDR3: CATSGDQDSLYGYTF; DNA: TGTGCCACCAGCGGAGACCAGGACAGCCTCTATGGCTACACCTTC
D: TRBD2; V: TRBV27; J: TRBJ2-7; CDR3: CASSLTLAGGIYEQYF; DNA: TGTGCCAGCAGTTTAACACTAGCGGGGGGGATCTACGAGCAGTACTTC
D: .; V: TRBV28; J: TRBJ2-2; CDR3: CASTPGLNTGELFF; DNA: TGTGCCAGCACTCCGGGACTGAACACCGGGGAGCTGTTTTTT
D: TRBD1; V: TRBV6-1; J: TRBJ1-1; CDR3: CASSQQGAEAFF; DNA: TGTGCCAGCAGTCAACAGGGGGCTGAAGCTTTCTTT
D: .; V: TRBV6-1; J: TRBJ1-5; CDR3: CASSEPVLDSRRYQPQHF; DNA: TGTGCCAGCAGTGAACCAGTTTTGGACAGTCGAAGGTATCAGCCCCAGCATTTT
D: .; V: TRBV6-1; J: TRBJ2-4; CDR3: CASSGGRPLLAKNIQYF; DNA: TGTGCCAGCAGTGGGGGGCGTCCTCTACTAGCCAAAAACATTCAGTACTTC
D: .; V: TRBV29-1; J: TRBJ2-7; CDR3: CSVEDGHTYEQYF; DNA: TGCAGCGTTGAAGATGGACATACCTACGAGCAGTACTTC
D: .; V: TRBV10-3; J: TRBJ2-7; CDR3: CAISEYLEGSYEQYF; DNA: TGTGCCATCAGTGAGTACCTGGAAGGCTCCTACGAGCAGTACTTC
D: .; V: TRBV11-2; J: TRBJ2-6; CDR3: CASSLDLSAAVSGANVLTF; DNA: TGTGCCAGCAGCTTAGATCTGTCGGCTGCCGTCTCTGGGGCCAACGTCCTGACTTTC
D: .; V: TRBV27; J: TRBJ2-4; CDR3: CASSPLSTITFKNIQYF; DNA: TGTGCCAGCAGTCCCCTTTCGACGATAACTTTCAAAAACATTCAGTACTTC
D: .; V: TRBV27; J: TRBJ2-5; CDR3: CASGVSQETQYF; DNA: TGTGCCAGCGGTGTATCCCAAGAGACCCAGTACTTC
D: TRBD1; V: TRBV7-7; J: TRBJ2-7; CDR3: CASSLGPGQVNEQYF; DNA: TGTGCCAGCAGTCTAGGGCCGGGACAGGTAAACGAGCAGTACTTC
D: TRBD2; V: TRBV19; J: TRBJ2-7; CDR3: CASSIAAGYEQYF; DNA: TGTGCCAGTAGTATAGCAGCGGGATACGAGCAGTACTTC
D: TRBD1; V: TRBV6-1; J: TRBJ2-7; CDR3: CASSERGYRGLKDEQYF; DNA: TGTGCCAGCAGTGAGAGGGGTTACAGGGGGCTAAAAGACGAGCAGTACTTC
D: TRBD2; V: TRBV19; J: TRBJ2-3; CDR3: CATRGTSGGNTDTQYF; DNA: TGTGCCACCAGGGGGACTAGCGGGGGGAATACAGATACGCAGTATTTT
D: .; V: TRBV15; J: TRBJ1-5; CDR3: CATSRVGLNQPQHF; DNA: TGTGCCACCAGCAGAGTAGGGCTGAATCAGCCCCAGCATTTT
D: .; V: TRBV12-5; J: TRBJ2-7; CDR3: CASGHSETASYEQYF; DNA: TGTGCTAGTGGCCACTCGGAGACAGCATCCTACGAGCAGTACTTC
D: TRBD1; V: TRBV13; J: TRBJ1-2; CDR3: CASSPTGDRGYGYTF; DNA: TGTGCCAGCAGCCCGACTGGGGACAGGGGCTATGGCTACACCTTC